This section outlines one T cell receptor (beta chain) sequence together with its context. No cognate antigen has been identified for it. Per-base quality was not reported, and no clone a single base away is much larger than it. This record belongs to a study of T cell responses to AZD1222 COVID-19 vaccine (dated by TCRdb to about 2021). In terms of the full investigation: TCR sequencing covered fewer than 250 trial participants: 200 to 210 given two doses of AZD1222 and approximately 26 given two doses of MenACWY control vaccine. Trial participants were enrolled by age into subgroups of 18-55, 56-69 and 70-plus years, and around 150, 28 and 57 TCR-sequenced participants, respectively, were included in these subgroups.

The time point label corresponds to: about 28 days (+/-7) after the second vaccine dose. AZD1222 recipients given second doses at about 4 weeks or at about 12 weeks were pooled, since spike-specific TCR depth and breadth were not found to differ between the two schedules. Vaccinee samples came from UK trials COV001 and COV002, including a single-blind randomized controlled phase 2/3 trial of AZD1222 (ChAdOx1 nCoV-19) in healthy adults. Trial participant PBMC samples were collected at day 0 and day 28 after the second dose for TCRbeta chain sequencing. Summary of the overall study and its limitations: Conclusions about previously exposed vaccinees were limited because only a handful of AZD1222 recipients were SARS-CoV-2 seropositive at baseline. Reportedly, close to half of the unique spike-specific TCRs recognized epitopes lying outside the regions that are mutated in the B.1.351 and B.1.1.7 variants. The vaccine-associated CD4 TCRs covered the entire spike protein, and the dominant responses fell in regions 160-218 and 743-854. Because no samples from the day 14 peak response were available, repertoires could be characterized only after the peak T cell response. In the small 56-69-year group, the increase in depth fell short of significance, most likely because of low power. Most participants were white British and females outnumbered males, and the authors suggested that clonal diversity may have been underestimated. After two AZD1222 doses, spike-specific TCR breadth and depth were significantly higher than at day 0 and than in MenACWY recipients.

The CDR3 regions of human TCRbeta chains were analyzed by immunosequencing. The study's own analysis went as follows. TCRs in the repertoires were matched against a reference library of SARS-CoV-2-specific TCRs that had been generated with the MIRA antigen-specificity platform. Breadth was defined as the fraction of unique TCRs that were SARS-CoV-2-associated. Depth was defined as the fraction of total T cells that were SARS-CoV-2-associated. Using the MIRA data, each spike-specific TCR was mapped to the spike region that the TCR reacts to and placed in a CD4 or CD8 class. Log10-transformed breadth and depth values were compared by one-way ANOVA with Sidak's multiple comparisons tests. TCRdb retrieved this table from immuneACCESS and kept in-frame rearrangements only. Not all clones are present; in checked studies, unresolved V genes account for under half, and no reason is known for the remainder. V and J calls and clone size follow that table, whereas D and trimming were derived from the DNA. This sample is represented by approximately 110,000 clones; 75% to 90% of them were singletons. Around 4.4% of the sample is taken by the ten largest.

This sequence was found in an adult who received the AZD1222 COVID-19 vaccine. Sequenced material: peripheral blood, taken 28 days after the second AZD1222 dose.

This receptor has the CDR3 CASSQKRSRDRGIGPYGYTF. The base sequence is TGTGCCAGCAGCCAAAAACGAAGTCGGGACAGGGGAATAGGGCCCTATGGCTACACCTTC. Rearrangement joined TRBV4-2 to TRBJ1-2; 10 central bases correspond to TRBD1. The CDR3 runs 20 residues from the cysteine to the phenylalanine. The entry retains the CDR3 DNA only, 60 bases that are in frame from base 1. For CDR1 and CDR2, the germline V gene lists LGHNA and YNFKEQ. Trimming removed 2 bases from V and 4 bases from J; the gene matches leave 19 bases unexplained.